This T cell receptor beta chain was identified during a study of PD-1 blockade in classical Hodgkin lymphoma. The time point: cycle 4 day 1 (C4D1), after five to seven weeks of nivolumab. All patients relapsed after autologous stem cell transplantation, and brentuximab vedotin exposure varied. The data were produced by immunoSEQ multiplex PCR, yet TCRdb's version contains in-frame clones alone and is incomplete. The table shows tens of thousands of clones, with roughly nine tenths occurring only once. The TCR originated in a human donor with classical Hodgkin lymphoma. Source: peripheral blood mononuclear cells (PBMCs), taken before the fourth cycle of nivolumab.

DNA of the CDR3: TGTGCCAGCAGCGTCGGGACAGCCTACGAGCAGTACTTC. It encodes CASSVGTAYEQYF. The chain employs TRBV5-5 and TRBJ2-7, with TRBD1 matching over 7 bases. This CDR3 has 13 amino acids. The germline CDR1 and CDR2 sequences are SGHKS and YYEKEE (reference sequence). The junction had 3 bases not matched to a gene; V was cut back by 4 bases and J by 2 bases.